This T cell receptor beta chain was found in a study of blood T cell repertoires in COVID-19. Whole-study context: The United States, Italy and Spain provided the acute and convalescent COVID-19 samples. PBMCs, B-cell-depleted T cells, or T cells provided the cDNA or gDNA that made up the material.

Original methodology: Researchers report that nucleated cell counts were estimated from reference gene primer amplification. Assay: immunoSEQ multiplex PCR; the TCRdb copy retains only in-frame clones and omits some. The V and J calls and clone size were taken over from that table, and D and trimming were inferred from the DNA. The profile shows 29,000 or so clones, approximately 71% of them singletons. Trimming took 2 bases from V and 3 from J; bases not matched to a gene: 6. Germline CDR1 and CDR2: SSHAT and FNYEAQ (reference sequence). The CDR3 sequence is 15 residues long. The V and J genes are TRBV7-7 and TRBJ2-7; TRBD1 agrees at 8 bases. Sample: peripheral blood. The source is a human donor in a cohort sampled during active COVID-19. CDR3 in amino acids: CASSLSDRGNYEQYF. The CDR3 bases are TGTGCCAGCAGCTTATCAGACAGGGGTAACTACGAGCAGTACTTC.